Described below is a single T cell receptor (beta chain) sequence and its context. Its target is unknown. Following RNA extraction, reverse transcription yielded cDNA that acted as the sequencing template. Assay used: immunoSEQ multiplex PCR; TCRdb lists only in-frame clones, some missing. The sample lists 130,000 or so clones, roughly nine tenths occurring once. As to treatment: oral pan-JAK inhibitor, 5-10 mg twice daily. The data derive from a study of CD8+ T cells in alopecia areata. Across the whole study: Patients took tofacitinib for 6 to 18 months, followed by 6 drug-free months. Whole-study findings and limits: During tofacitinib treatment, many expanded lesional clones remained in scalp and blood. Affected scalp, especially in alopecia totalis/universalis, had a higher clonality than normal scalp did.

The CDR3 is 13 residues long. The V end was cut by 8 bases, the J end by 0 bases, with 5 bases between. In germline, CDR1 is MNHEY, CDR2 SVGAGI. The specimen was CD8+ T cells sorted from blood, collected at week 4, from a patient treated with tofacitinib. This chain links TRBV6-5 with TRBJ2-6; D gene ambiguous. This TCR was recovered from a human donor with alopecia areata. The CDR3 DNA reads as TGTGCCAGCTGTCCCTCTGGGGCCAACGTCCTGACTTTC. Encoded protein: CASCPSGANVLTF.